These 27 T cell receptor beta chains share one sample of origin, sequenced in a study of blood T cells in healthy people across ages. Using a J-beta primer mix together with a sample-barcoded 5' primer, a second PCR was run for roughly 6 to 11 cycles. From the 5' RACE reads, TCRdb called clonotypes with MiXCR, one entry per CDR3 protein. The sample includes more than 700,000 distinct CDR3 sequences, roughly 46% of them seen just once. The sample comprised blood. These receptors were collected from a man older than 75 in good health.

In this sample, this clonotype turned up a few times. The chain recombines TRBV7-6 with TRBJ2-1, with D perhaps TRBD1 or TRBD2 (5 bases each). The V end was cut by 1 base, the J end by 9 bases, with 19 bases between. The CDR3 has 16 residues. The germline gives CDR1 SGHVS, CDR2 FNYEAQ. CDR3 protein: CASSLDSSQGRFEQFF. In DNA, the CDR3 is TGTGCCAGCAGCTTAGATTCTAGCCAGGGCCGTTTTGAGCAGTTCTTC.

Note on this clonotype: One end of the junction varies from germline; a read error may be responsible. V is TRBV20-1 and J is TRBJ1-1; 7 positions agree with TRBD1. This CDR3 region has 14 residues. Germline CDR1 reads DFQATT; CDR2 reads SNEGSKA (reference sequence). CDR3 DNA sequence: TGCAGTGCTGCCCGGGACAGATTAAACACTGAGGCTTTCTTT. Protein: CSAARDRLNTEAFF.

The chain combines TRBV20-1 with TRBJ2-3, with D uncertain. Germline CDR1 DFQATT, CDR2 SNEGSKA (reference sequence). With 2 bases removed from V and 4 bases from J, the gap between germline ends came to 7 bases. The CDR3 consists of 12 residues. As DNA, the CDR3 is TGCAGTGCTAGACAAAGTCCAGATACGCAGTATTTT. Protein product: CSARQSPDTQYF.

V gene TRBV12-3 or TRBV12-4 combines with J gene TRBJ2-1, with TRBD2 identical over 8 bases. With 3 bases clipped from V and 3 bases from J, the junction kept 7 bases outside the gene matches. The CDR3 is 16 residues long. The chain's CDR3 is CASSFPSGSFYNEQFF. The CDR3 DNA reads as TGTGCCAGCAGTTTCCCTAGCGGGTCGTTCTACAATGAGCAGTTCTTC.

The chain combines TRBV4-3 with TRBJ1-5; 9 bases line up with TRBD1. This CDR3 has 15 amino acids. V gave up 0 bases and J gave up 7 bases; unmatched junction bases: 4. Germline CDR1 LGHNA, CDR2 YSLEER. CDR3 loop: CASSQDTGGGQPQHF. DNA of the CDR3: TGCGCCAGCAGCCAAGATACAGGGGGCGGCCAGCCCCAGCATTTT.

This clonotype was counted at least ten times. The rearrangement joins TRBV20-1 to TRBJ2-5, with D maybe TRBD2 (5 bases). Germline loops: CDR1 DFQATT, CDR2 SNEGSKA (reference sequence). V lost 0 bases, J lost 3 bases, and 14 bases lay in between. This CDR3 is built from 15 residues. The CDR3 protein is CSARDLRLAEETQYF. The CDR3 DNA sequence: TGCAGTGCTAGAGATCTGCGGCTAGCCGAAGAGACCCAGTACTTC.

V usage is TRBV20-1 and J usage is TRBJ1-6, with D hard to call. The CDR3 has 15 amino acids. With 1 base removed from V and 9 bases from J, the gap between germline ends came to 16 bases. Germline V lookup: CDR1 DFQATT, CDR2 SNEGSKA (reference sequence). The CDR3 reads CSARADSPGGSPLHF. The CDR3 DNA follows: TGCAGTGCTAGAGCCGATAGCCCGGGAGGTTCACCCCTCCACTTT.

The CDR3 DNA is TGCAGCGTTCACGGGACCCGGGAGGACCAGACAGATACGCAGTATTTT. Translated, it gives CSVHGTREDQTDTQYF. V is TRBV29-1 and J is TRBJ2-3; TRBD2 matches 7 bases. The V gene end was trimmed by 5 bases and the J gene end by 3 bases; junction bases not matched to a gene: 14. CDR1 SQVTM and CDR2 ANQGSEA come from the germline V gene. The CDR3 runs to 16 residues.

This clonotype was detected ten times or more. The rearrangement joins TRBV5-6 to TRBJ2-7, with TRBD2 matching 8 bases. The CDR3 covers 15 residues. Germline lookup yields CDR1 SGHDT and CDR2 YYEEEE. The V and J ends lost 4 bases and 3 bases, in that order; junction bases with no gene match: 9. The CDR3 DNA sequence: TGTGCCAGCAGCCGAGGGTTTAGCGGGAACTACGAGCAGTACTTC. It yields the protein CASSRGFSGNYEQYF.

This chain uses TRBV20-1 with TRBJ2-1; D is possibly TRBD1 or TRBD2 (5 bases each). This CDR3 spans 15 amino acids. CDR1 and CDR2 from the germline V gene are DFQATT and SNEGSKA (reference sequence). V was clipped by 5 bases and J by 8 bases, with 22 bases between them. The CDR3 reads CSAGRDHYQADEQFF. The CDR3, as DNA: TGCAGTGCTGGCCGGGACCACTACCAGGCAGATGAGCAGTTCTTC.

The sample holds a few counts of this clonotype. The chain uses TRBV12-3 or TRBV12-4 and TRBJ1-1; possible D gene TRBD1, 6 bases. The CDR3 runs to 15 residues. Trimming removed 4 bases from V and 3 bases from J, with 15 bases in between. DNA for the CDR3: TGTGCCAGCAGTTCTCGTCGGGGGGCCCACACTGAAGCTTTCTTT. This sequence encodes CASSSRRGAHTEAFF.

This chain joins TRBV14 and TRBJ1-5; D remains ambiguous. The CDR3 consists of 12 residues. Trimming took off 3 bases at V and 7 bases at J, with 7 bases between the two ends. Germline CDR1 reads SGHDN; CDR2 reads FVKESK. CDR3 bases: TGTGCCAGCAGCCAGAATCGACAGCCCCAGCATTTT. Its protein product is CASSQNRQPQHF.

The V and J genes are TRBV7-3 and TRBJ2-1; perhaps TRBD2 as D (5 bases). This CDR3 has 17 residues. Trimming pared 1 base from V and 2 bases from J, leaving 15 bases between. Per the germline V gene, CDR1 is SGHTA and CDR2 is FQGTGA. The CDR3 is CASSLKGERVAYNEQFF. The CDR3 region has the DNA TGTGCCAGCAGCTTAAAGGGCGAGAGGGTCGCCTACAATGAGCAGTTCTTC.

The table lists this clonotype with a few counts. This chain uses TRBV12-3 or TRBV12-4 with TRBJ1-5; 7 bases agree with TRBD1. V lost 1 base and J lost 3; bases outside the gene matches: 9. The CDR3 sequence is 17 residues long. In nucleotides, the CDR3 is TGTGCCAGCAGTTTAGAGAGGGGACAGACAGCCAATCAGCCCCAGCATTTT. Protein product: CASSLERGQTANQPQHF.

J is TRBJ2-4 and V is TRBV29-1; 7 bases fit TRBD1. The J call may be in error: the DNA end matches TRBJ2-7 better. Per germline, CDR1 SQVTM and CDR2 ANQGSEA. The CDR3 contains 13 residues. DNA of the CDR3: TGCAGCGGATCGGGACAGAACTCCTACGAGCAGTACTTC. Its protein product is CSGSGQNSYEQYF.

This clonotype was found many times. This chain connects TRBV7-2 to TRBJ2-7; a weak D match, TRBD2 (5 bases). The germline CDR1 and CDR2 sequences are SGHTA and FQGNSA. CDR3 length: 14 residues. Trimming removed 1 base from V and 3 bases from J, with 10 bases in between. In nucleotides, the CDR3 is TGTGCCAGCAGCTTAGATCTCGGGAACTACGAGCAGTACTTC. Its translation: CASSLDLGNYEQYF.

This clonotype appeared a few times. The V gene is TRBV7-9, the J gene TRBJ2-7, with 9 bases matching TRBD1. Germline lookup yields CDR1 SEHNR and CDR2 FQNEAQ (reference sequence). The CDR3 sequence is 15 residues long. Losses at the gene ends were 4 bases for V and 1 base for J; bases not matched to a gene: 5. The CDR3 sequence is CASSSETGGSYEQYF. CDR3 bases: TGTGCCAGCAGCTCCGAGACAGGGGGTTCCTACGAGCAGTACTTC.

The chain couples TRBV9 to TRBJ1-5, with TRBD1 identical over 11 bases. Per germline, CDR1 SGDLS and CDR2 YYNGEE. J was trimmed by 5 bases and V by 3 bases; bases with no gene match: 4. The CDR3 contains 15 residues. The CDR3 DNA reads TGTGCCAGCAGCGAGGGGACAGGGGGTGATCAGCCCCAGCATTTT. Translating it yields CASSEGTGGDQPQHF.

This clonotype showed up just a few times. This rearrangement joins TRBV7-2 to TRBJ1-3; D is ambiguous. V lost 1 base, J lost 1 base, and 17 bases lay in between. CDR3 length equals 18 residues. Germline loops: CDR1 SGHTA, CDR2 FQGNSA. The CDR3 spells CASSLVRFPAGSGNTIYF. CDR3 in DNA: TGTGCCAGCAGCTTAGTTAGGTTCCCGGCCGGGTCTGGAAACACCATATATTTT.

CDR3 sequence (DNA): TGTGCCAGTAGTCCCCGGGCTAGCGGGCGAAATGAGCAGTTCTTC. As protein: CASSPRASGRNEQFF. This chain joins TRBV19 and TRBJ2-1; 8 bases map to TRBD2. V lost 5 bases to trimming and J lost 7 bases; unmatched junction nucleotides: 10. CDR1 is LNHDA and CDR2 is SQIVND in the germline V gene (reference sequence). The CDR3 is made up of 15 amino acids.

A few counts support this clonotype. The rearrangement links TRBV24-1 to TRBJ2-3, with 7 bases that match TRBD2. CDR3 length: 16 amino acids. Trimming removed 3 bases from V and 0 bases from J; junction bases left unmatched: 5. Germline lookup yields CDR1 KGHDR and CDR2 SFDVKD. The CDR3 protein is CATSDQLAQSTDTQYF. The CDR3 DNA follows: TGTGCCACCAGTGATCAACTAGCGCAGAGCACAGATACGCAGTATTTT.

This clonotype has more than one count but fewer than ten. The J gene is TRBJ1-2, the V gene TRBV6-6; D not resolved. Trimming took 0 bases from V and 0 from J, leaving 11 bases between them. This CDR3 comprises 16 residues. Germline-derived CDR1 and CDR2 are MNHNY and SVGAGI (reference sequence). The CDR3 is CASSYSGSRTNYGYTF. As DNA, the CDR3 is TGTGCCAGCAGTTACTCTGGGTCCCGGACTAACTATGGCTACACCTTC.

With regard to this clonotype: The junction departs from germline at one end; a sequencing error may be responsible. V is TRBV7-2 and J is TRBJ2-7, with 8 bases identical to TRBD2. Looked up from germline, CDR1 is SGHTA and CDR2 is FQGNSA. The CDR3 has 14 residues. CDR3 loop: CASSVARGRNEQYF. CDR3 bases: TGTGCCAGCAGCGTAGCTCGCGGGAGGAACGAGCAGTACTTC.

At least ten counts were recorded for this clonotype. This chain links TRBV29-1 with TRBJ2-5; 7 bases fit TRBD1. Trimming at V came to 7 bases and at J to 1 base, leaving 6 bases not matched to a gene. Germline V gene data show CDR1 as SQVTM and CDR2 as ANQGSEA. The CDR3 runs to 13 residues. The CDR3 region has the DNA TGCAGCGCCAGAGACAGGGTCCAAGAGACCCAGTACTTC. It is translated as CSARDRVQETQYF.

This clonotype appeared a few times. This sequence joins TRBV5-1 and TRBJ2-5, with TRBD1 identical over 8 bases. V lost 4 bases, J lost 5 bases, and 7 bases stayed unmatched. This CDR3 has 14 amino acids. Per germline, CDR1 SGHRS and CDR2 YFSETQ. The CDR3 protein is CASSQKTGVETQYF. Written as DNA, the CDR3 is TGCGCCAGCAGCCAGAAGACAGGGGTGGAGACCCAGTACTTC. Variable domain in full (rest from reference TRBV5-1 and TRBJ2-5): KAGVTQTPRYLIKTRGQQVTLSCSPISGHRSVSWYQQTPGQGLQFLFEYFSETQRNKGNFPGRFSGRQFSNSRSEMNVSTLELGDSALYLCASSQKTGVETQYFGPGTRLLVL.

This clonotype came up a few times. This rearrangement joins TRBV24-1 to TRBJ2-1; TRBD2 agrees at 8 bases. CDR3 length: 16 residues. The trim removed 3 bases at V and 1 base at J, leaving 4 bases unmatched. Looked up from germline, CDR1 is KGHDR and CDR2 is SFDVKD. The CDR3 sequence is CATSDSTSGSYNEQFF. The CDR3 coding sequence is TGTGCCACCAGTGATAGCACTAGCGGATCCTACAATGAGCAGTTCTTC.

This clonotype appeared a few times. J is TRBJ1-2 and V is TRBV5-1, with TRBD1 as a possible D gene (6 bases). CDR3 length equals 17 residues. The ends were cut back, 2 bases at V and 2 bases at J, with 19 bases in the middle. In germline, CDR1 is SGHRS, CDR2 YFSETQ. Here the CDR3 reads CASSFGPGDTGNYGYTF. The CDR3 coding sequence is TGCGCCAGCAGCTTTGGGCCCGGGGACACAGGAAACTATGGCTACACCTTC.